The 5 T cell receptor beta chains below come from one sample, sequenced in a study of blood T cell repertoires in COVID-19 (dated by TCRdb to 2018 to 2020). To prepare the library, the immunoSEQ multiplex PCR assay was applied. This is the immuneACCESS table as TCRdb keeps it, with only in-frame sequences that have V and J called. A part of the clones is gone; compared with another copy, unresolved V genes explain less than half, and the rest is unexplained. The sample includes 60,000 to 75,000 clones, with 87% observed a single time. 3.4% of the sample is held by the ten biggest clonotypes. Sequencing used peripheral blood. These receptors were collected from a woman between 45 and 65 years old with COVID-19, enrolled during active disease.

V usage is TRBV7-2 and J usage is TRBJ2-5, with 9 bases lining up with TRBD2. This CDR3 is 15 amino acids long. CDR1 and CDR2 (germline): SGHTA, FQGNSA. V was pared by 5 bases and J by 5 bases, with 9 bases of the junction left unmatched. The CDR3 DNA follows: TGTGCCAGCAGCGAGACTAGCGGAGGGAGGGAGACCCAGTACTTC. This gives the protein CASSETSGGRETQYF.

V gene TRBV6-5 combines with J gene TRBJ1-1; TRBD1 matches at 7 bases. CDR1 MNHEY and CDR2 SVGAGI come from the germline V gene. Germline trimming cut 6 bases from V and 5 bases from J; bases unmatched to any gene: 9. The CDR3 loop spans 14 amino acids. The CDR3 region is CASSYQGGLTEAFF. In DNA, the CDR3 is TGTGCCAGCAGCTATCAGGGGGGTTTAACTGAAGCTTTCTTT.

This chain connects TRBV15 to TRBJ2-7, with 9 bases lining up with TRBD2. The J segment lost 2 bases and the V segment lost 0 bases, leaving 11 bases of the junction unmatched. The germline V gene has CDR1 LNHNV and CDR2 YYDKDF (reference sequence). The CDR3 is made up of 18 amino acids. The CDR3 sequence: CATSRDQPVAGAPYEQYF. The CDR3 DNA is TGTGCCACCAGCAGAGATCAACCGGTAGCGGGGGCCCCCTACGAGCAGTACTTC.

The genes are TRBV13 and TRBJ2-5, with a possible D match to TRBD2 (5 bases). The V and J ends lost 7 bases and 4 bases respectively, with 19 bases between them. CDR1 and CDR2 (germline): PRHDT, FYEKMQ (reference sequence). The length of the CDR3 is 15 residues. CDR3 nucleotides: TGTGCCAGCACCTCCCGGGGAGTATGGGGAGAGACCCAGTACTTC. Its protein product is CASTSRGVWGETQYF.

This clone was seen only once. The chain joins TRBV15 to TRBJ2-3; 8 nucleotides line up with TRBD1. This CDR3 contains 16 residues. The V gene end was trimmed by 2 bases and the J gene end by 5 bases; junction bases not matched to a gene: 9. The germline CDR1 and CDR2 sequences are LNHNV and YYDKDF (reference sequence). In nucleotides, the CDR3 is TGTGCCACCAGCAGAACTCAGGGGGCTCTGGGAGATACGCAGTATTTT. Amino acid sequence: CATSRTQGALGDTQYF.